By share of the sample, the clone carrying this TCR beta chain is medium-sized. Some clones are missing from TCRdb's copy, which holds only in-frame ones; the method was immunoSEQ multiplex PCR. Among 8,500 to 9,500 clones listed, about three quarters were seen once. This sample is part of a study of sequential checkpoint blockade in melanoma. Study in general: After both sequences, patients received maintenance nivolumab.

With 0 bases removed from V and 4 bases from J, the gap between germline ends came to 12 bases. The V gene's germline CDR1 is LNHNV and CDR2 YYDKDF (reference sequence). The CDR3 runs 16 residues. Treatment defined: randomized to nivolumab then ipilimumab (arm A) or the reverse (arm B). No patient had prior DNA-damaging chemotherapy. PBMC sorting kept live CD3+CD8+ cells without CD19 or CD56. This chain joins TRBV15 and TRBJ1-4, with a possible D match to TRBD1 (6 bases). The specimen was CD8+ T cells sorted from blood (inferred from file names), collected from a patient given nivolumab and ipilimumab in sequence. The source is a human donor with melanoma. The CDR3 region is CATSRDSGQINEKLFF. CDR3 bases: TGTGCCACCAGCAGAGATAGTGGACAGATTAATGAAAAACTGTTTTTT.